These 23 T cell receptor beta chains share one sample of origin, sequenced in a study of blood T cell repertoires in COVID-19. Data came from immunoSEQ multiplex PCR; TCRdb stores just in-frame clones and leaves some out. The sample lists about 76,000 clones, 85% occurring once. Sample: peripheral blood. These receptors all come from a man between 60 and 75 years old with COVID-19, enrolled during active disease.

V is TRBV9 and J is TRBJ2-1; 12 bases line up with TRBD2. Trimming removed 0 bases from V and 8 bases from J; junction bases left unmatched: 3. Germline V gene sequence: CDR1 SGDLS, CDR2 YYNGEE. There are 15 residues in the CDR3. The CDR3: CASSVGLAGEYEQFF. CDR3 coding DNA: TGTGCCAGCAGCGTAGGACTAGCGGGAGAGTATGAGCAGTTCTTC. Based on the CDR3 plus reference TRBV9 and TRBJ2-1, the full variable domain is DSGVTQTPKHLITATGQRVTLRCSPRSGDLSVYWYQQSLDQGLQFLIQYYNGEERAKGNILERFSAQQFPDLHSELNLSSLELGDSALYFCASSVGLAGEYEQFFGPGTRLTVL.

The V call is TRBV11-2, the J call TRBJ2-3; tentative D call: TRBD2 (5 bases). This CDR3 is built from 15 residues. Germline lookup yields CDR1 SGHAT and CDR2 FQNNGV. Trimming pared 5 bases from V and 6 bases from J, leaving 18 bases between. The CDR3 sequence is CASSPPGWYDDTQYF. The DNA of the CDR3 is TGTGCCAGCAGCCCTCCGGGGTGGTATGATGATACGCAGTATTTT.

V usage is TRBV19 and J usage is TRBJ1-6; D is perhaps TRBD1 (5 bases). Germline V lookup: CDR1 LNHDA, CDR2 SQIVND (reference sequence). Deletions cut 3 bases from V and 10 bases from J, with 16 bases between. This CDR3 region has 15 residues. This CDR3 is CASSITLTERSPLHF. CDR3 coding DNA: TGTGCCAGTAGTATTACCTTGACAGAGCGATCACCCCTCCACTTT.

V gene TRBV10-2 combines with J gene TRBJ2-3; D is unresolved. This CDR3 is built from 14 residues. V shed 3 bases and J shed 0 bases, with 7 bases lying between them. Germline V gene data show CDR1 as WSHSY and CDR2 as SAAADI. CDR3 nucleotide sequence: TGCGCCAGCAGTGAATGGCAGAGCACAGATACGCAGTATTTT. Its translation: CASSEWQSTDTQYF.

The J gene is TRBJ1-6, the V gene TRBV28, with D tentatively TRBD1 (6 bases). V was trimmed by 5 bases and J by 14 bases, leaving 10 bases between them. CDR3 size: 11 residues. The germline V gene has CDR1 MDHEN and CDR2 SYDVKM. The CDR3 DNA is TGTGCCAGCAGTCAAAACAGGGCCCTCCACTTT. Protein product: CASSQNRALHF.

This chain links TRBV7-3 with TRBJ2-3; TRBD2 is a possible D gene (6 bases). Trimming shortened V by 4 bases and J by 6 bases, and 23 bases separated the two germline ends. Germline CDR1 is SGHTA and CDR2 is FQGTGA. The CDR3 is 17 amino acids. In DNA form, the CDR3 reads TGTGCCAGCAGCTCCAGTGGGGCGGGCGGAGGAGGGGATACGCAGTATTTT. Amino acids: CASSSSGAGGGGDTQYF.

A single count supports this clone. This chain links TRBV11-2 with TRBJ1-3; D unresolved. Germline V gene sequence: CDR1 SGHAT, CDR2 FQNNGV. The CDR3 is made up of 15 amino acids. V lost 4 bases and J lost 0, with 10 bases in between. This chain's CDR3 is CASSSSPSSGNTIYF. CDR3 bases: TGTGCCAGCAGCTCATCGCCGAGCTCTGGAAACACCATATATTTT.

CDR3: CASSRAPNRAGGPRETQYF. CDR3 DNA sequence: TGTGCCAGCAGCCGGGCCCCAAATAGAGCGGGAGGCCCCAGGGAGACCCAGTACTTC. This chain links TRBV5-4 with TRBJ2-5; 9 bases are a match to TRBD2. Germline V CDR1 and CDR2: SGHNT, YYREEE (reference sequence). The CDR3 is 19 amino acids. The V and J ends lost 4 bases and 5 bases, in that order; junction bases with no gene match: 21. Drawing the rest from reference TRBV5-4 and TRBJ2-5, the complete variable domain is ETGVTQSPTHLIKTRGQQVTLRCSSQSGHNTVSWYQQALGQGPQFIFQYYREEENGRGNFPPRFSGLQFPNYSSELNVNALELDDSALYLCASSRAPNRAGGPRETQYFGPGTRLLVL.

The table lists this clone with a few counts. The chain joins TRBV10-1 to TRBJ2-2, with 12 positions matching TRBD2. V lost 5 bases and J lost 6; bases outside the gene matches: 4. Germline V gene data show CDR1 as WNHNN and CDR2 as SYGVQD (reference sequence). The CDR3 totals 15 residues. The CDR3 bases are TGCGCCAGCAGTAGACTAGCGGGAGAAGCCGGGGAGCTGTTTTTT. Its protein product is CASSRLAGEAGELFF.

This clone was recorded once. The chain recombines TRBV6-5 with TRBJ1-2, with a tentative D call TRBD1 (5 bases). CDR3 size: 12 residues. V lost 7 bases to trimming and J lost 8 bases, with 14 bases between them. The germline V gene encodes CDR1 MNHEY and CDR2 SVGAGI. Here the CDR3 DNA reads TGTGCCAGCAACCCAGGGTCGGGCGGCTACACCTTC. This encodes CASNPGSGGYTF.

The rearrangement links TRBV7-2 to TRBJ1-4, with D perhaps TRBD1 (5 bases). V gave up 5 bases and J gave up 7 bases, with 11 bases separating them. The germline gives CDR1 SGHTA, CDR2 FQGNSA. This CDR3 has 13 amino acids. The CDR3 is CASSTQGGEKLFF. CDR3 sequence (DNA): TGTGCCAGCAGCACCCAGGGAGGTGAAAAACTGTTTTTT.

This clone was detected once. The chain carries TRBV7-3 and TRBJ1-1, with 7 bases fitting TRBD1. V shed 5 bases, J shed 8 bases, and the junction held 8 bases outside the gene matches. The CDR3 is made up of 13 amino acids. Looked up from germline, CDR1 is SGHTA and CDR2 is FQGTGA. Here the CDR3 reads CASSRLQGHEAFF. The CDR3 DNA follows: TGTGCCAGCAGCCGACTACAGGGGCACGAAGCTTTCTTT.

This clone came up once. The chain carries TRBV6-5 and TRBJ2-7, with a weak D call TRBD1 (6 bases). V was pared by 2 bases and J by 0 bases, with 8 bases between. CDR1 MNHEY and CDR2 SVGAGI come from the germline V gene. The CDR3 runs to 14 residues. Here the CDR3 DNA reads TGTGCCAGCAGTTACGAGGGGGACTCCTACGAGCAGTACTTC. This sequence encodes CASSYEGDSYEQYF.

The chain uses TRBV2 and TRBJ2-7; D may be TRBD2 (6 bases). The CDR3 spans 14 residues. The ends were cut back, 1 base at V and 5 bases at J, with 12 bases in the middle. CDR1 and CDR2 (germline): SNHLY, FYNNEI. The CDR3 bases are TGTGCCAGCAGTGAAGTAGCGGTAACTCACGAGCAGTACTTC. Protein product: CASSEVAVTHEQYF.

The chain carries TRBV3-1 (or the pseudogene TRBV3-2) and TRBJ2-3; 7 bases agree with TRBD2. CDR3 length: 16 amino acids. Germline V gene sequence: CDR1 LGHDT, CDR2 YNNKEL (reference sequence). The V segment lost 1 base and the J segment 4 bases; nucleotides outside the gene matches: 8. The DNA for the CDR3 is TGTGCCAGCAGCCAAGGGGGGTTGGGAGGGGCAGATACGCAGTATTTT. Residues: CASSQGGLGGADTQYF.

The CDR3 here is CASSADTSNIQYF. The CDR3 nucleotides read TGTGCCAGTAGTGCTGACACCTCAAACATTCAGTACTTC. The chain uses TRBV19 and TRBJ2-4; D ambiguous. Germline V gene lookup returns CDR1 LNHDA and CDR2 SQIVND (reference sequence). This CDR3 has 13 amino acids. V was clipped by 5 bases and J by 6 bases, with 11 bases between them.

The chain combines TRBV7-3 with TRBJ2-2; D remains unclear. The CDR3 sequence is 15 residues long. Between the trimmed V and J ends, which lost 0 bases and 4 bases, there was a span of 9 bases. Germline lookup yields CDR1 SGHTA and CDR2 FQGTGA. The CDR3 nucleotides are TGTGCCAGCAGCTTAACCCCCCTAGTCACCGGGGAGCTGTTTTTT. It yields the protein CASSLTPLVTGELFF.

The chain uses TRBV11-2 and TRBJ1-1, with D unresolved. The V and J ends lost 3 bases and 9 bases respectively, with 11 bases between them. Germline values: CDR1 SGHAT, CDR2 FQNNGV. The CDR3 covers 12 residues. CDR3 sequence: CASSLNGVKAFF. CDR3 DNA: TGTGCCAGCAGCTTGAACGGGGTGAAAGCTTTCTTT.

This chain's CDR3 is CAISGELGSPQHF. The CDR3 DNA sequence: TGTGCCATCAGCGGGGAGTTGGGTTCTCCCCAGCATTTT. This rearrangement joins TRBV10-3 to TRBJ1-5, with no clear D. This CDR3 comprises 13 residues. CDR1 is ENHRY and CDR2 is SYGVKD in the germline V gene. Trimming shortened V by 6 bases and J by 10 bases, and 16 bases separated the two germline ends.

This chain connects TRBV5-1 to TRBJ1-6; D ambiguous. Trimming removed 4 bases from V and 6 bases from J, with 5 bases in between. The CDR3 has 12 amino acids. Per germline, CDR1 SGHRS and CDR2 YFSETQ. The chain's CDR3 is CASSNSNSPLHF. The CDR3 DNA reads TGCGCCAGCAGCAATAGTAATTCACCCCTCCACTTT.

This chain joins TRBV27 and TRBJ2-1; D might be TRBD1 (6 bases). Germline V gene sequence: CDR1 MNHEY, CDR2 SMNVEV (reference sequence). V gave up 2 bases and J gave up 7 bases, with 9 bases separating them. The CDR3 has 13 amino acids. CDR3 loop: CASSLNRANEQFF. The DNA of the CDR3 is TGTGCCAGCAGTTTAAACAGGGCAAATGAGCAGTTCTTC.

The rearrangement joins TRBV10-2 to TRBJ2-7, with TRBD2 identical over 10 bases. Germline lookup yields CDR1 WSHSY and CDR2 SAAADI. The ends lost 7 bases at V and 6 bases at J; junction bases unmatched: 9. The CDR3 runs 14 residues. CDR3 nucleotide sequence: TGCGCCAGCACCCTACTAGCGGGATCGTCCGAGCAGTACTTC. Protein product: CASTLLAGSSEQYF.

This chain connects TRBV7-3 to TRBJ1-1, with 8 positions matching TRBD1. This CDR3 is built from 13 residues. Per the germline V gene, CDR1 is SGHTA and CDR2 is FQGTGA. The J segment lost 5 bases and the V segment lost 4 bases, leaving 3 bases of the junction unmatched. CDR3 DNA sequence: TGTGCCAGCAGCTCGGGACAGGATACTGAAGCTTTCTTT. It codes for CASSSGQDTEAFF. Looking up the rest from reference TRBV7-3 and TRBJ1-1 gives the full variable domain: GAGVSQTPSNKVTEKGKYVELRCDPISGHTALYWYRQSLGQGPEFLIYFQGTGAADDSGLPNDRFFAVRPEGSVSTLKIQRTERGDSAVYLCASSSGQDTEAFFGQGTRLTVV.